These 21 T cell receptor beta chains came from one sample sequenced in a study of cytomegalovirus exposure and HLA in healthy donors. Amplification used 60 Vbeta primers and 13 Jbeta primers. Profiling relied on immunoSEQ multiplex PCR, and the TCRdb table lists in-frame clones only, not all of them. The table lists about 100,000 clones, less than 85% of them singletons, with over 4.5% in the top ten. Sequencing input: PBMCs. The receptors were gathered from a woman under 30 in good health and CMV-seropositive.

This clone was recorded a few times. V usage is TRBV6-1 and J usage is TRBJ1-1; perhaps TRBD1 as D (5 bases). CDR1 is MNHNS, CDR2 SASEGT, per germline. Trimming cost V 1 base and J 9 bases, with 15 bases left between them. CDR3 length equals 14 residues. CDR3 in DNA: TGTGCCAGCAGTGAAGGGGAGGGGCGGACTAAAGCTTTCTTT. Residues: CASSEGEGRTKAFF.

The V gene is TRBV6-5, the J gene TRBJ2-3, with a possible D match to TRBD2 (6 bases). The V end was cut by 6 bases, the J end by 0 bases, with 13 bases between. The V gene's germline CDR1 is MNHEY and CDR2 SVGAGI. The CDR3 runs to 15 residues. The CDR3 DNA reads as TGTGCCAGCAGCCACGAAGGGACTAGCACAGATACGCAGTATTTT. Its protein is CASSHEGTSTDTQYF.

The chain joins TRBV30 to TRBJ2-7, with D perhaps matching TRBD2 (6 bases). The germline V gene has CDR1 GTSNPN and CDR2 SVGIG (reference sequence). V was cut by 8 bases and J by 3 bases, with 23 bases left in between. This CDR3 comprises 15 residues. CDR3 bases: TGTGCCGGCCGGAGCTCACCGGGAGTGAACTACGAGCAGTACTTC. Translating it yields CAGRSSPGVNYEQYF.

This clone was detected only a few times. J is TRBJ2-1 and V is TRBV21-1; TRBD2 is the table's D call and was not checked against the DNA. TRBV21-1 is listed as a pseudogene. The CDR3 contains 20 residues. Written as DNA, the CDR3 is TGTGCCAGCAGCAAAAAAGGGGTAGGCGGGAGGGCCGACCCCTACAATGAGCAGTTCTTC. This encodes CASSKKGVGGRADPYNEQFF.

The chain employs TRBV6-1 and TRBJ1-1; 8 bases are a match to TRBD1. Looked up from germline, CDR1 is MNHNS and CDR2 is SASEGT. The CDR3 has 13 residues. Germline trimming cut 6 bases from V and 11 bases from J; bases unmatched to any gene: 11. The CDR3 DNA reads TGTGCCAGCAGGACAGGGGCCCGTGGGGAGGCTTTCTTT. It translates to CASRTGARGEAFF.

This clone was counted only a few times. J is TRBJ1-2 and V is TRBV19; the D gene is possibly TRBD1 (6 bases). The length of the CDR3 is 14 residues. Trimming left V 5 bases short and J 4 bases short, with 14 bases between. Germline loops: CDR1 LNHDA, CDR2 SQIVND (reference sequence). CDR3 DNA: TGTGCCAGTAGTTATCAGGGGCAGTCCTATGGCTACACCTTC. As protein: CASSYQGQSYGYTF. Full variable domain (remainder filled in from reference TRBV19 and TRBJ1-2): DGGITQSPKYLFRKEGQNVTLSCEQNLNHDAMYWYRQDPGQGLRLIYYSQIVNDFQKGDIAEGYSVSREKKESFPLTVTSAQKNPTAFYLCASSYQGQSYGYTFGSGTRLTVV.

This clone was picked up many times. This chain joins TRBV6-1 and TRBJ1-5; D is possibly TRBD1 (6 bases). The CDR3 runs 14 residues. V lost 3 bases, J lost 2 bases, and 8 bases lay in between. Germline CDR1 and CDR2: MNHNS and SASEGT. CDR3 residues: CASSEPGGNQPQHF. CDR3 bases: TGTGCCAGCAGTGAGCCAGGGGGCAATCAGCCCCAGCATTTT.

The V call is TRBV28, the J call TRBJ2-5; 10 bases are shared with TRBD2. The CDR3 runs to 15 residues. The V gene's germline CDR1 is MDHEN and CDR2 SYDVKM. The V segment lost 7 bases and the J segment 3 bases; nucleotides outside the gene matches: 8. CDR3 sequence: CASTQLAGIEETQYF. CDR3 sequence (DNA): TGTGCCAGCACCCAACTAGCGGGGATCGAAGAGACCCAGTACTTC.

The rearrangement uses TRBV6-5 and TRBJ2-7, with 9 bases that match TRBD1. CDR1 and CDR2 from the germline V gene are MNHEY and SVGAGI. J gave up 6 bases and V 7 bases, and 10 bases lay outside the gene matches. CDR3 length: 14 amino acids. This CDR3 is CASTRGTGLGEQYF. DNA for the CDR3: TGTGCCAGCACCCGTGGGACAGGGCTTGGCGAGCAGTACTTC.

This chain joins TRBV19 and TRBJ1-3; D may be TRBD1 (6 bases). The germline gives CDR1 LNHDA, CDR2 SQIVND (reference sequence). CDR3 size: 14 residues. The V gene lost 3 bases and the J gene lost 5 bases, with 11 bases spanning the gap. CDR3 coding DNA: TGTGCCAGTAGTATTGGACAGAGCAGAAACACCATATATTTT. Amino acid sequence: CASSIGQSRNTIYF.

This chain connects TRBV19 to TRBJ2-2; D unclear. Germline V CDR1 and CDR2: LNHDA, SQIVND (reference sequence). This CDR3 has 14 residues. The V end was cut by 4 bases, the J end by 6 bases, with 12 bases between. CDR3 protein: CASSKLQFSGELFF. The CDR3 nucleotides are TGTGCCAGTAGTAAATTACAGTTCTCCGGGGAGCTGTTTTTT.

CDR3 sequence reads: CASTYGQLYYGYTF. The CDR3 DNA reads TGTGCCAGCACGTATGGACAGCTATACTATGGCTACACCTTC. The gene calls are TRBV28 and TRBJ1-2; perhaps TRBD1 as D (6 bases). This CDR3 has 14 amino acids. V was trimmed by 7 bases and J by 3 bases, leaving 15 bases between them. Germline CDR1 is MDHEN and CDR2 is SYDVKM.

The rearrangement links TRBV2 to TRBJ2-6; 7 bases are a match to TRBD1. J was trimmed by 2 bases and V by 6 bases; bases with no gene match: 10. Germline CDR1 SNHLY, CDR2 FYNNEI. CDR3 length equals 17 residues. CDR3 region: CASRKPEGGAGANVLTF. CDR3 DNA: TGTGCCAGCAGAAAGCCTGAAGGGGGCGCTGGGGCCAACGTCCTGACTTTC.

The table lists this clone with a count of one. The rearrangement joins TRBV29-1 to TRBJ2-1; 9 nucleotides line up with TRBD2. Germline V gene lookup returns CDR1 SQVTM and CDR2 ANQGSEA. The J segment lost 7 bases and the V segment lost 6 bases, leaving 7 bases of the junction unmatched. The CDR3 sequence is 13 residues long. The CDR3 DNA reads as TGCAGCGTAACCGGGACTAGCAGAAATGAGCAGTTCTTC. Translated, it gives CSVTGTSRNEQFF.

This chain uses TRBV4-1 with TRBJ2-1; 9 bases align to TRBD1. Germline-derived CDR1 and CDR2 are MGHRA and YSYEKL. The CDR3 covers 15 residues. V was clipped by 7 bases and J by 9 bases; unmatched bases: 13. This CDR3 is CASTPGDRARGEQFF. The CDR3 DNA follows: TGCGCCAGCACCCCCGGGGACAGGGCTCGTGGTGAGCAGTTCTTC.

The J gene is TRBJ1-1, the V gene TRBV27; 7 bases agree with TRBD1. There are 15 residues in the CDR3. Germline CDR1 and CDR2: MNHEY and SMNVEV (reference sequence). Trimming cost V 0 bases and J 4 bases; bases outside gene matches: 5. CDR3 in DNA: TGTGCCAGCAGTTTATCAGGGGGCGTGAGCACTGAAGCTTTCTTT. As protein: CASSLSGGVSTEAFF.

CDR3 protein: CATSNGQGPTYEQYF. The CDR3 nucleotides read TGTGCCACCAGCAACGGACAGGGGCCCACCTACGAGCAGTACTTC. This chain joins TRBV15 and TRBJ2-7; 9 bases agree with TRBD1. The V gene's germline CDR1 is LNHNV and CDR2 YYDKDF (reference sequence). The CDR3 consists of 15 residues. The junction had 6 bases not matched to a gene; V was cut back by 4 bases and J by 2 bases.

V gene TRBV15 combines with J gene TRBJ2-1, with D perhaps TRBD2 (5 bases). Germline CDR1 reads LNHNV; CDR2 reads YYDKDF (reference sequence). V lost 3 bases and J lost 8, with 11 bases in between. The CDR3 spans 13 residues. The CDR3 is CATSSLLGDEQFF. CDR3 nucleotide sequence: TGTGCCACCAGCAGCCTACTAGGAGATGAGCAGTTCTTC.

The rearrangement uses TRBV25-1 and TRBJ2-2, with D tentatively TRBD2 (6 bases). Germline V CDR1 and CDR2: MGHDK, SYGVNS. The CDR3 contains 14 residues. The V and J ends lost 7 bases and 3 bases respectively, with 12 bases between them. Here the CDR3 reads CASKGGADTGELFF. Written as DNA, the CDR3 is TGTGCCAGCAAAGGAGGGGCCGACACCGGGGAGCTGTTTTTT.

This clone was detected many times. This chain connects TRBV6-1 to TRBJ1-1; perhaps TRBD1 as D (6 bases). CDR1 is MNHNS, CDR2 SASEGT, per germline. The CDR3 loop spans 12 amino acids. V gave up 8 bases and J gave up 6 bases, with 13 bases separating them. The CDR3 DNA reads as TGTGCCAGCCTATACAGGGTGGCTGAAGCTTTCTTT. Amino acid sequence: CASLYRVAEAFF.

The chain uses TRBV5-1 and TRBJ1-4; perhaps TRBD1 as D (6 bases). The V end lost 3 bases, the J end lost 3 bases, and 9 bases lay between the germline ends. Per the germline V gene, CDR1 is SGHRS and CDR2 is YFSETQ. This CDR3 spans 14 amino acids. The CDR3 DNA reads TGCGCCAGCAGCTACGGGGGGCCTAATGAAAAACTGTTTTTT. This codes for CASSYGGPNEKLFF.